A selection of T cell receptor beta chains follows, all from one sample in a study of blood T cell repertoires in COVID-19. Measured with immunoSEQ multiplex PCR; TCRdb has only the in-frame clones, and not every one. The sample has roughly 65,000 clones; roughly three quarters are singletons. Material for sequencing was peripheral blood. These receptors originate from a man in his 60s with acute or convalescent COVID-19. The CDR3 runs from the conserved cysteine through the conserved F or W. A D gene is named only where the DNA matches it firmly. Where a row states a size, it is once, few, many or the class of an expanded clone; other rows omit it.

TRBV18	few	TRBD1	TRBJ1-5	TGTGCCAGCTCACTCCCTACAGGGGTTGGCAATCAGCCCCAGCATTTT	CASSLPTGVGNQPQHF
TRBV18	.	.	TRBJ1-5	TGTGCCAGCTCACCGGGAGCTCGGGATCAGCCCCAGCATTTT	CASSPGARDQPQHF
TRBV18	many	.	TRBJ1-5	TGTGCCAGCTCACCTACAGGGAAGGGAAGCAATCAGCCCCAGCATTTT	CASSPTGKGSNQPQHF
TRBV3-1/TRBV3-2	.	.	TRBJ1-1	TGTGCCAGCAGCCAAGCCCAGACCTCCGGAGCCCCTGACACTGAAGCTTTCTTT	CASSQAQTSGAPDTEAFF
TRBV5-1	.	.	TRBJ2-5	TGCGCCAGCAGCTTGGATACTCGGAGGGGCGAGACCCAGTACTTC	CASSLDTRRGETQYF
TRBV7-9	.	.	TRBJ1-1	TGTGCCAGCAGCTTTAAGGCACTATCTGAAGCTTTCTTT	CASSFKALSEAFF
TRBV9	.	.	TRBJ2-3	TGTGCCAGCAGCGTAGACAGTGAACGCACAGATACGCAGTATTTT	CASSVDSERTDTQYF
TRBV29-1	.	.	TRBJ2-2	TGCAGCGTTGAACGGTCTGGCACCGGGGAGCTGTTTTTT	CSVERSGTGELFF
TRBV2	.	.	TRBJ2-1	TGTGCCAGCAGTGAACAGGGGCGGAATGAGCAGTTCTTC	CASSEQGRNEQFF
TRBV5-1	.	TRBD1	TRBJ1-2	TGCGCCAGCAGCTTGATACCTCCAGGACAGGGGGCTAACTATGGCTACACCTTC	CASSLIPPGQGANYGYTF